This paragraph covers one T cell receptor (beta chain) sequence. Its antigen is as yet unknown. With 60 Vbeta and 13 Jbeta primers, the PCR was carried out. Profiling relied on immunoSEQ multiplex PCR, and the TCRdb table lists in-frame clones only, not all of them. Altogether approximately 100,000 clones are present, around two thirds being singletons, with the ten largest covering 3% to 4%. This sample stems from a study of cytomegalovirus exposure and HLA in healthy donors. Study-level findings and limits: There were some V segments, including TRBV6-2 and TRBV6-3, excluded as indistinguishable. Available immune exposure information covered CMV serostatus only. From TCR beta sequences, most subjects' HLA-A and HLA-B alleles were reportedly predicted accurately.

In nominal health when sampled, donors likely had unrecorded immune exposures nonetheless. The germline V gene has CDR1 SGHTA and CDR2 FQGNSA. The CDR3 is 13 residues long. The junction had 6 bases not matched to a gene; V was cut back by 5 bases and J by 7 bases. This TCR derives from a man aged 25 to 40 in good health and CMV-seronegative. The specimen was PBMCs. The rearrangement links TRBV7-2 to TRBJ1-2; TRBD1 agrees at 8 bases. CDR3 sequence reads: CASSTGQVSGYTF. The CDR3 DNA reads as TGTGCCAGCAGCACGGGACAGGTCTCTGGCTACACCTTC.